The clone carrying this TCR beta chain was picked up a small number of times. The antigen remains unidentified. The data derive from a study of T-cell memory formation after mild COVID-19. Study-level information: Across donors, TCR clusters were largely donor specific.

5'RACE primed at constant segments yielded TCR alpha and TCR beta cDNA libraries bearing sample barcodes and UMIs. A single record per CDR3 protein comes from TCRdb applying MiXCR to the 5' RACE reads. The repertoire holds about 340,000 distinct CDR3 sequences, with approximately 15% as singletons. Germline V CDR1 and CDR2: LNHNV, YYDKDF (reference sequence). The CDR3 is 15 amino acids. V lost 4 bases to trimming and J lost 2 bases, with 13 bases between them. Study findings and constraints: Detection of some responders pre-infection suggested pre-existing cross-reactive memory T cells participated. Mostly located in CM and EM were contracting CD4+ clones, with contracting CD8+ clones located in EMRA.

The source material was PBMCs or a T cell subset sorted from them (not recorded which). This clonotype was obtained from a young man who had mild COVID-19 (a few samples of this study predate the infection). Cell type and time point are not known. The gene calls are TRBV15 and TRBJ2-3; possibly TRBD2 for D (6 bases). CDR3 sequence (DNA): TGTGCCACCAGCATGTTGGCGGGAAACACAGATACGCAGTATTTT. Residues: CATSMLAGNTDTQYF.